The clone carrying this T cell receptor beta chain was seen once. The germline gene is not matched at one end of the junction; a read error may be the cause. These data belong to a study of tumor-infiltrating lymphocytes in primary liver carcinoma. Turning to the study itself: Read depth, roughly 3.5 to 7.13 million productive TCRbeta reads, did not differ significantly between tissues.

Constant-region priming of about 500 ng total RNA yielded TCR beta cDNA. What produced the TCR beta libraries was three nested multiplex PCR rounds using slightly modified ARM-PCR. The first two PCR rounds used TRBV1-TRBV30 forward primers with a C-beta reverse primer, nine to ten cycles each. TCRdb re-analysed the multiplex PCR reads in MiXCR, keeping a single row per CDR3 protein. The sample yields 75,000 or so distinct CDR3 sequences, nearly 70% seen once. CDR1 is MNHNY and CDR2 is SVGAGI in the germline V gene (reference sequence). The CDR3 covers 13 residues. Unsorted bulk tissue, about 17-33 mg of it, served as the source for co-extraction of RNA and DNA.

This clonotype originated in a man in his forties with primary liver carcinoma and hepatitis B virus infection. Sequenced sample: liver tumor tissue from sampling region 4. Subset reported: tumor region T4, right-lateral pole. The V call is TRBV6-6, the J call TRBJ2-7; TRBD2 is a possible D gene (6 bases). The CDR3 spells CANSLGPDYERYF. For the CDR3, the DNA is TGTGCCAACAGTCTCGGACCGGACTACGAGCGGTACTTC.